This T cell receptor (beta chain) was captured in a study of T cell responses to AZD1222 COVID-19 vaccine. Across the whole study: Second doses at about 4 or about 12 weeks were pooled.

Assay used: immunoSEQ multiplex PCR; TCRdb lists only in-frame clones, some missing. The sample lists some 150,000 clones; around nine tenths were seen once. For this clone: What it binds is unknown.

Study results and limitations: The study found vaccine-associated CD4 TCRs spanning spike, dominant at 160-218 and 743-854. Increased Spike-specific TCR breadth and depth were observed after two AZD1222 doses. It should be noted that donors were predominantly white British and more often female, and clonal diversity was possibly underestimated.

The receptor's source is an adult in good health. The sample was peripheral blood, taken on day 0 of AZD1222 vaccination.

The CDR3 region is CASSRGGGETDTQYF. The DNA of the CDR3 is TGTGCCAGCAGCCGGGGAGGGGGGGAGACAGATACGCAGTATTTT. The genes are TRBV4-2 and TRBJ2-3; D might be TRBD2 (7 bases). The CDR3 consists of 15 residues. Trimming cost V 4 bases and J 3 bases, with 14 bases left between them. From germline, CDR1 is LGHNA and CDR2 YNFKEQ.